The source of this TCR beta chain is a study of T cells in Graves' hyperthyroidism and ophthalmopathy. RNA transcripts were the template for amplifying TCR beta CDR3 regions. The HTBI primer set drove a first-round RT-PCR of the TCR CDR3. TCRdb reanalysed the multiplex PCR reads using MiXCR and keeps one entry per CDR3 protein. The data show just under 750,000 distinct CDR3 sequences, under 45% seen once. The TCR comes from a woman in her 40s with Graves' hyperthyroidism. Sequenced material: blood.

The CDR3 spells CASSFEGSNYGYTF. The CDR3 DNA reads as TGCGCCAGCAGCTTCGAGGGGTCTAACTATGGCTACACCTTC. The J gene is TRBJ1-2, the V gene TRBV5-1; weak D call: TRBD1 (5 bases). Germline CDR1 is SGHRS and CDR2 is YFSETQ. This CDR3 is built from 14 residues. V was cut by 2 bases and J by 0 bases, with 8 bases left in between.